This TCR beta chain was sequenced for a study of shared clonotypes between healthy human individuals. Whole-study findings and limits: Sampling involved blood alone; tissue repertoires likely differ.

On this clone itself: Its antigen is undetermined.

The protocol was immunoSEQ multiplex PCR, while the TCRdb copy is restricted to in-frame clones and leaves out a portion. The sample consists of about 1 million clones, roughly 70% of them appearing once. V gave up 6 bases and J gave up 2 bases; unmatched junction bases: 9. This CDR3 is 16 amino acids long. From germline, CDR1 is SEHNR and CDR2 FQNEAQ (reference sequence). The V and J genes are TRBV7-9 and TRBJ2-2; TRBD1 matches 7 bases. This clonotype originated in a man aged 18 to 29 in good health. Sequencing used memory CD4+ T cells sorted from blood. This sample's subset: CD45RA-negative fraction. The chain's CDR3 is CASSPQTGANTGELFF. The CDR3 DNA reads as TGTGCCAGCAGTCCCCAAACAGGGGCTAACACCGGGGAGCTGTTTTTT.